This T cell receptor (beta chain) derives from a study of Ad26.COV2.S vaccination and SARS-CoV-2 variants. Study overall: A participant enrolled in the COV1001 Ad26.COV2.S trial arm provided the sample. Doses of Ad26.COV2.S were injected into muscle once or twice, 56 days apart.

The length of the CDR3 is 15 residues. Germline CDR1 reads MNHEY; CDR2 reads SVGEGT. Trimming took 2 bases from V and 3 from J, leaving 14 bases between them. The method was immunoSEQ multiplex PCR; TCRdb's version includes in-frame clones alone and lacks a portion of them. The sample holds around 250,000 clones, over 75% seen once. Notes on this clone: The target antigen is unknown.

Stated treatment: around 19 received Ad26.COV2.S at low or high dose, single or two shots; 5 received placebo; per-sample allocation not given. Sampling took place 63 days after the first vaccine or placebo injection. Points from the study as a whole: Responses of T cells in total may have been underestimated by the TCR breadth and depth analyses. Recipients given vaccine exceeded placebo recipients in spike-specific TCR breadth.

Material: peripheral blood, obtained in a trial of Ad26.COV2.S vaccine versus placebo. The source of this sequence is a person between 18 and 65 years old who received the Ad26.COV2.S COVID-19 vaccine or a placebo. V is TRBV6-2 or TRBV6-3 and J is TRBJ2-7; perhaps D is TRBD1 or TRBD2 (6 bases each). For the CDR3, the DNA is TGTGCCAGCAGTTACGGGGGCGGAGGGAACTACGAGCAGTACTTC. The encoded protein is CASSYGGGGNYEQYF.